Following are 17 T cell receptor beta chains from one sample sequenced in a study of long-term antiretroviral therapy in people with HIV. The authors ran the immunoSEQ assay, v3.0, at survey level. Libraries were prepared by immunoSEQ multiplex PCR; TCRdb keeps only in-frame clonotypes and omits some of them. This table holds around 21,000 clones, roughly 87% found once. The sample was unsorted PBMCs, taken 0.2 years before starting antiretroviral therapy. The source is a man aged 18 to 30 with HIV.

The genes are TRBV7-9 and TRBJ2-7; 8 positions match TRBD1. There are 13 residues in the CDR3. Germline V lookup: CDR1 SEHNR, CDR2 FQNEAQ (reference sequence). Germline trimming cut 4 bases from V and 5 bases from J; bases unmatched to any gene: 4. The chain's CDR3 is CASSSSGGNEQYF. CDR3 nucleotide sequence: TGTGCCAGCAGCTCTTCAGGGGGCAACGAGCAGTACTTC.

V gene TRBV5-1 combines with J gene TRBJ1-3; D remains ambiguous. The V end lost 4 bases, the J end lost 2 bases, and 13 bases lay between the germline ends. Germline CDR1 reads SGHRS; CDR2 reads YFSETQ. The CDR3 is made up of 15 amino acids. CDR3 coding DNA: TGCGCCAGCAGCCCAGAGGCGATTCCTGGAAACACCATATATTTT. Its protein product is CASSPEAIPGNTIYF.

The chain recombines TRBV6-1 with TRBJ1-1; D remains ambiguous. V lost 0 bases and J lost 2, with 7 bases in between. Germline CDR1 and CDR2: MNHNS and SASEGT. CDR3 length equals 14 residues. The DNA for the CDR3 is TGTGCCAGCAGTGAAGCAGCAGCCAACACTGAAGCTTTCTTT. As protein: CASSEAAANTEAFF.

This chain connects TRBV5-1 to TRBJ2-7; 7 bases line up with TRBD2. Losses at the gene ends were 2 bases for V and 6 bases for J; bases not matched to a gene: 5. The CDR3 is 13 residues long. Germline V lookup: CDR1 SGHRS, CDR2 YFSETQ. In DNA form, the CDR3 reads TGCGCCAGCAGCTTCGGCGGGAGAGGCGAGCAGTACTTC. Its translation: CASSFGGRGEQYF. The complete variable domain, with remaining parts taken from reference TRBV5-1 and TRBJ2-7, reads KAGVTQTPRYLIKTRGQQVTLSCSPISGHRSVSWYQQTPGQGLQFLFEYFSETQRNKGNFPGRFSGRQFSNSRSEMNVSTLELGDSALYLCASSFGGRGEQYFGPGTRLTVT.

The chain has TRBV15 and TRBJ2-7; 7 nucleotides match TRBD2. Germline trimming cut 4 bases from V and 2 bases from J; bases unmatched to any gene: 11. Germline V gives CDR1 LNHNV, CDR2 YYDKDF (reference sequence). The CDR3 sequence is 16 residues long. This CDR3 reads CATSTVGREGTYEQYF. CDR3 in DNA: TGTGCCACCAGCACAGTAGGCAGGGAGGGAACCTACGAGCAGTACTTC.

V is TRBV9 and J is TRBJ2-6, with D perhaps being TRBD1 or TRBD2 (6 bases each). V was trimmed by 2 bases and J by 2 bases, leaving 14 bases between them. Germline V gene sequence: CDR1 SGDLS, CDR2 YYNGEE. The CDR3 has 17 amino acids. The CDR3 is CASSVPRRGAGANVLTF. Here the CDR3 DNA reads TGTGCCAGCAGCGTCCCCCGGAGGGGGGCTGGGGCCAACGTCCTGACTTTC.

This clone has just one count. The chain joins TRBV19 to TRBJ2-1; tentative D call: TRBD2 (5 bases). The CDR3 is 15 residues long. Germline assignment: CDR1 LNHDA and CDR2 SQIVND (reference sequence). V was shortened by 0 bases and J by 3 bases, with 9 bases between the two germline ends. The CDR3: CASSIDGADYNEQFF. The CDR3 nucleotides read TGTGCCAGTAGTATAGATGGAGCGGACTACAATGAGCAGTTCTTC.

This clone was recorded once. The rearrangement uses TRBV18 and TRBJ2-7, with D possibly being TRBD1 or TRBD2 (5 bases each). The CDR3 length is 14 residues. Germline CDR1 reads KGHSH; CDR2 reads LQKENI. Trimming left V 0 bases short and J 2 bases short, with 8 bases between. The CDR3: CASSPPGDPYEQYF. DNA for the CDR3: TGTGCCAGCTCACCACCCGGGGACCCCTACGAGCAGTACTTC.

The V gene is TRBV13, the J gene TRBJ2-1; 9 nucleotides match TRBD2. The V gene's germline CDR1 is PRHDT and CDR2 FYEKMQ (reference sequence). V shed 4 bases and J 4 bases; nucleotides not matched to a gene: 11. The CDR3 consists of 17 residues. The CDR3 region is CASSSNRAGGLYNEQFF. In DNA form, the CDR3 reads TGTGCCAGCAGCTCAAACCGAGCGGGAGGACTGTACAATGAGCAGTTCTTC. The full variable domain, with the rest looked up from reference TRBV13 and TRBJ2-1, is AAGVIQSPRHLIKEKRETATLKCYPIPRHDTVYWYQQGPGQDPQFLISFYEKMQSDKGSIPDRFSAQQFSDYHSELNMSSLELGDSALYFCASSSNRAGGLYNEQFFGPGTRLTVL.

The J gene is TRBJ2-1, the V gene TRBV7-2; 8 nucleotides line up with TRBD2. CDR1 and CDR2 from the germline V gene are SGHTA and FQGNSA. V shed 1 base and J 0 bases; nucleotides not matched to a gene: 11. CDR3 length: 19 amino acids. The DNA of the CDR3 is TGTGCCAGCAGCTTAGGGATTAGCGGGGCGCTGAGCTCCTACAATGAGCAGTTCTTC. Translating gives CASSLGISGALSSYNEQFF.

This chain links TRBV19 with TRBJ2-7; D is ambiguous. The CDR3 extends over 13 amino acids. Per germline, CDR1 LNHDA and CDR2 SQIVND (reference sequence). The V end was cut by 7 bases, the J end by 0 bases, with 10 bases between. CDR3 in amino acids: CASTSSDSYEQYF. CDR3 sequence (DNA): TGTGCCAGTACGTCTTCCGACTCCTACGAGCAGTACTTC.

This clone was seen a few times. The genes are TRBV7-9 and TRBJ1-1; no clear D gene. Germline CDR1 is SEHNR and CDR2 is FQNEAQ (reference sequence). CDR3 length equals 12 residues. Trimming took 7 bases from V and 6 from J, leaving 12 bases between them. This CDR3 is CASTLGQSEAFF. Written as DNA, the CDR3 is TGTGCCAGCACCCTCGGCCAATCTGAAGCTTTCTTT. Using reference TRBV7-9 and TRBJ1-1 for the parts outside the CDR3, the full variable domain is DTGVSQNPRHKITKRGQNVTFRCDPISEHNRLYWYRQTLGQGPEFLTYFQNEAQLEKSRLLSDRFSAERPKGSFSTLEIQRTEQGDSAMYLCASTLGQSEAFFGQGTRLTVV.

This chain uses TRBV27 with TRBJ2-6; D ambiguous. Germline-derived CDR1 and CDR2 are MNHEY and SMNVEV (reference sequence). V lost 5 bases to trimming and J lost 0 bases, with 14 bases between them. The CDR3 contains 17 residues. The CDR3 region has the DNA TGTGCCAGCAGTCCCTACGCCCCAAGCTCTGGGGCCAACGTCCTGACTTTC. This translates into CASSPYAPSSGANVLTF.

The chain employs TRBV18 and TRBJ2-5; weak D call: TRBD2 (6 bases). In germline, CDR1 is KGHSH, CDR2 LQKENI. The CDR3 is 14 amino acids. Trimming shortened V by 2 bases and J by 2 bases, and 9 bases separated the two germline ends. CDR3: CASSPIGTQETQYF. DNA of the CDR3: TGTGCCAGCTCACCAATCGGGACTCAAGAGACCCAGTACTTC.

The chain links TRBV5-8 to TRBJ2-2; D uncertain. The CDR3 is made up of 13 amino acids. The germline V and J ends were trimmed by 0 bases and 9 bases, with 9 bases remaining between them. CDR1 and CDR2 (germline): SGHTS, YDEGEE. Written as DNA, the CDR3 is TGTGCCAGCAGCTTGGGCCGCTCTTGGGAGCTGTTTTTT. As protein: CASSLGRSWELFF. The variable domain in full, completed from reference TRBV5-8 and TRBJ2-2, reads EAGVTQSPTHLIKTRGQQATLRCSPISGHTSVYWYQQALGLGLQFLLWYDEGEERNRGNFPPRFSGRQFPNYSSELNVNALELEDSALYLCASSLGRSWELFFGEGSRLTVL.

CDR3 nucleotide sequence: TGTGCCAGCAGTTACCTAGCGCCGGGGTCTTCAGATACGCAGTATTTT. Its protein product is CASSYLAPGSSDTQYF. This chain uses TRBV27 with TRBJ2-3; D is possibly TRBD2 (6 bases). CDR3 length: 16 residues. In germline, CDR1 is MNHEY, CDR2 SMNVEV (reference sequence). Trimming took 4 bases from V and 4 from J, leaving 18 bases between them.

The gene calls are TRBV6-5 and TRBJ2-6; D is undetermined. CDR1 is MNHEY and CDR2 is SVGAGI in the germline V gene. V lost 7 bases, J lost 0 bases, and 10 bases lay in between. There are 15 residues in the CDR3. The CDR3 nucleotides read TGTGCCAGCAAAGAGGATAGCTCTGGGGCCAACGTCCTGACTTTC. Translating it yields CASKEDSSGANVLTF.